This TCR beta chain was recorded in a study of T cell responses to AZD1222 COVID-19 vaccine. Study results and limitations: Vaccine-related CD4 TCRs covered spike, predominating at 160-218 and 743-854.

Germline V lookup: CDR1 MDHEN, CDR2 SYDVKM. There are 13 residues in the CDR3. V trimming: 8 bases; J trimming: 4 bases; junction bases outside the gene matches: 0. Regarding this clone: Its antigen is unidentified.

Profiled with immunoSEQ multiplex PCR; TCRdb holds only in-frame clones, not every one. The repertoire includes about 83,000 clones, more than 75% of them detected once, and approximately 5% sits in the top ten. The sequence came from an adult in good health. The J gene is TRBJ2-1, the V gene TRBV28; the match to TRBD2 covers 12 bases. Sample: peripheral blood, taken on day 0 of MenACWY control vaccination. DNA of the CDR3: TGTGCCAGCGGACTAGCGGGATACAATGAGCAGTTCTTC. Amino acids: CASGLAGYNEQFF. The full variable domain, in which reference TRBV28 and TRBJ2-1 provide the parts outside the CDR3, is DVKVTQSSRYLVKRTGEKVFLECVQDMDHENMFWYRQDPGLGLRLIYFSYDVKMKEKGDIPEGYSVSREKKERFSLILESASTNQTSMYLCASGLAGYNEQFFGPGTRLTVL.